A single sample gave rise to the 21 T cell receptor beta chains below, sequenced in a study of shared clonotypes between healthy human individuals. Libraries were prepared by immunoSEQ multiplex PCR; TCRdb keeps only in-frame clonotypes and omits some of them. The sample holds some 2,500,000 clones; 93% are singletons and the top ten take 0.36%. The sample taken for sequencing was naive CD4+ T cells from PBMCs. This sample's subset: CD45RA+ positively selected. The receptor set was obtained from a man younger than 35 in good health. Some clones in this sample may be carry-over from other donors' samples.

This clone was detected once. The genes are TRBV28 and TRBJ2-1, with D possibly being TRBD2 (5 bases). The CDR3 extends over 13 amino acids. Deletions cut 4 bases from V and 14 bases from J, with 18 bases between. Germline-derived CDR1 and CDR2 are MDHEN and SYDVKM. CDR3 loop: CASSSLGLLLEFF. The DNA for the CDR3 is TGTGCCAGCAGTTCCCTCGGACTCTTGCTTGAGTTCTTC.

The chain couples TRBV6-5 to TRBJ1-1; no definite D call. Trimming removed 7 bases at V and 0 bases at J, with 15 bases between. The germline V gene encodes CDR1 MNHEY and CDR2 SVGAGI. This CDR3 contains 15 residues. This chain's CDR3 is CASNPEGRMNTEAFF. The CDR3 DNA is TGTGCCAGCAATCCCGAGGGCAGGATGAACACTGAAGCTTTCTTT.

CDR3 protein: CAWSAAGEQYF. The CDR3 bases are TGTGCCTGGAGTGCAGCGGGGGAGCAGTACTTC. V and J are TRBV30 and TRBJ2-7; TRBD2 matches 7 bases. The CDR3 covers 11 residues. Germline V gene data show CDR1 as GTSNPN and CDR2 as SVGIG (reference sequence). Unmatched junction bases numbered 1, after V lost 1 base and J lost 7 bases.

The V gene is TRBV9, the J gene TRBJ1-2, with 8 bases aligning to TRBD1. The CDR3 is 14 residues long. Germline CDR1 and CDR2: SGDLS and YYNGEE. Trimming took 3 bases from V and 5 from J; bases not matched to a gene: 6. The CDR3 nucleotides read TGTGCCAGCAGCGATAACAGGGGGGATTATGGCTACACCTTC. Its protein product is CASSDNRGDYGYTF. The complete variable domain, with remaining parts taken from reference TRBV9 and TRBJ1-2, reads DSGVTQTPKHLITATGQRVTLRCSPRSGDLSVYWYQQSLDQGLQFLIQYYNGEERAKGNILERFSAQQFPDLHSELNLSSLELGDSALYFCASSDNRGDYGYTFGSGTRLTVV.

With respect to this clone: Other DNA sequences within the sample encode an identical CDR3. The chain is built from TRBV5-1 and TRBJ1-1; D uncertain. The V gene lost 1 base and the J gene lost 0 bases, with 7 bases spanning the gap. The CDR3 runs 14 residues. Germline lookup yields CDR1 SGHRS and CDR2 YFSETQ. The CDR3 here is CASSLTDLNTEAFF. CDR3 sequence (DNA): TGCGCCAGCAGCTTGACGGATCTGAACACTGAAGCTTTCTTT.

Of note for this clone: At the DNA level, this CDR3 is encoded by other sequences in the same sample as well. This sequence joins TRBV7-3 and TRBJ2-3; D possibly corresponds to TRBD1 (6 bases). The CDR3 runs 13 residues. The germline V and J ends were trimmed by 4 bases and 4 bases, with 9 bases remaining between them. Germline assignment: CDR1 SGHTA and CDR2 FQGTGA. This chain's CDR3 is CASSSQGADTQYF. CDR3 nucleotides: TGTGCCAGCAGCTCACAGGGAGCAGATACGCAGTATTTT.

V is TRBV19 and J is TRBJ1-1, with D tentatively TRBD1 (5 bases). Germline CDR1 reads LNHDA; CDR2 reads SQIVND (reference sequence). Trimming pared 7 bases from V and 3 bases from J, leaving 12 bases between. The CDR3 has 13 amino acids. DNA of the CDR3: TGTGCCAGTATGGAGGGAGGGGACACTGAAGCTTTCTTT. Protein: CASMEGGDTEAFF.

This clone has just one count. Compared with germline, one end of the junction differs, possibly owing to a read error. The same CDR3 arises from other DNA sequences in this sample as well. The genes are TRBV5-4 and TRBJ2-7, with 7 bases aligning to TRBD1. Germline lookup yields CDR1 SGHNT and CDR2 YYREEE (reference sequence). CDR3 length equals 14 residues. The CDR3 region has the DNA TGCGCCAGCAGCCAAGATGACAGGGCCTACGAGCAGTACTTC. Translation: CASSQDDRAYEQYF. The variable domain in full, completed from reference TRBV5-4 and TRBJ2-7, reads ETGVTQSPTHLIKTRGQQVTLRCSSQSGHNTVSWYQQALGQGPQFIFQYYREEENGRGNFPPRFSGLQFPNYSSELNVNALELDDSALYLCASSQDDRAYEQYFGPGTRLTVT.

This chain connects TRBV5-5 to TRBJ1-4; D possibly corresponds to TRBD1 (5 bases). V was trimmed by 5 bases and J by 5 bases, leaving 19 bases between them. The germline CDR1 and CDR2 sequences are SGHKS and YYEKEE (reference sequence). The CDR3 is made up of 16 amino acids. The CDR3 coding sequence is TGTGCCAGCAGACACGAACCCGGGACTTGGAATGAAAAACTGTTTTTT. It is translated as CASRHEPGTWNEKLFF.

Points on this clone: Other DNA sequences in the same sample also yield this CDR3. The J gene is TRBJ1-1, the V gene TRBV19; D not resolved. The CDR3 contains 13 residues. V shed 6 bases and J shed 1 base, with 9 bases lying between them. Per the germline V gene, CDR1 is LNHDA and CDR2 is SQIVND (reference sequence). Written as DNA, the CDR3 is TGTGCCAGTAGCACCACCGGGAACACTGAAGCTTTCTTT. Translation: CASSTTGNTEAFF. Drawing the rest from reference TRBV19 and TRBJ1-1, the complete variable domain is DGGITQSPKYLFRKEGQNVTLSCEQNLNHDAMYWYRQDPGQGLRLIYYSQIVNDFQKGDIAEGYSVSREKKESFPLTVTSAQKNPTAFYLCASSTTGNTEAFFGQGTRLTVV.

CDR3: CASSLAGSGRTDTQYF. The CDR3 nucleotides read TGTGCCAGCAGCTTGGCTGGGAGCGGGAGAACAGATACGCAGTATTTT. V is TRBV5-4 and J is TRBJ2-3, with TRBD2 matching 8 bases. The CDR3 spans 16 residues. V dropped 0 bases and J dropped 3; count of bases not matched to a gene: 6. CDR1 and CDR2 (germline): SGHNT, YYREEE (reference sequence).

In its sample, this clone was seen once. The same CDR3 is also encoded by other DNA sequences in this sample. V and J are TRBV28 and TRBJ1-3; no clear D. CDR1 and CDR2 from the germline V gene are MDHEN and SYDVKM. V was trimmed by 6 bases and J by 3 bases, leaving 6 bases between them. This CDR3 is built from 12 residues. CDR3 sequence reads: CASSLFGNTIYF. CDR3 sequence (DNA): TGTGCCAGCAGCCTCTTTGGAAACACCATATATTTT. Full variable domain (rest looked up from reference TRBV28 and TRBJ1-3): DVKVTQSSRYLVKRTGEKVFLECVQDMDHENMFWYRQDPGLGLRLIYFSYDVKMKEKGDIPEGYSVSREKKERFSLILESASTNQTSMYLCASSLFGNTIYFGEGSWLTVV.

The CDR3 region is CASSSDWNREQFF. The CDR3 bases are TGTGCCAGCAGTTCCGACTGGAATCGGGAGCAGTTCTTC. V and J are TRBV6-5 and TRBJ2-1; D uncertain. V was trimmed by 4 bases and J by 10 bases, leaving 14 bases between them. CDR1 is MNHEY, CDR2 SVGAGI, per germline. The CDR3 loop spans 13 amino acids.

The chain links TRBV18 to TRBJ1-2, with 7 bases fitting TRBD1. From germline, CDR1 is KGHSH and CDR2 LQKENI. Unmatched junction bases numbered 13, after V lost 4 bases and J lost 8 bases. The CDR3 is 15 residues long. CDR3 DNA sequence: TGTGCCAGCTCACGAGAGGGACAGACTTCCGCGGGCTACACCTTC. It codes for CASSREGQTSAGYTF.

The chain joins TRBV4-2 to TRBJ1-1; D gene unclear. The germline CDR1 and CDR2 sequences are LGHNA and YNFKEQ. The CDR3 loop spans 12 amino acids. V lost 4 bases and J lost 11, with 14 bases in between. CDR3 coding DNA: TGTGCCAGCAGCCCGCCGGCTGTGGGGGCTTTCTTT. It specifies CASSPPAVGAFF.

The sample holds one count of this clone. This chain connects TRBV29-1 to TRBJ2-7, with D perhaps TRBD1 (6 bases). Germline values: CDR1 SQVTM, CDR2 ANQGSEA. The CDR3 extends over 12 amino acids. Trimming left V 7 bases short and J 1 base short, with 11 bases between. The CDR3 loop is CSASDRSYEQYF. CDR3 nucleotides: TGCAGCGCCTCGGACAGATCCTACGAGCAGTACTTC.

The V gene is TRBV4-3, the J gene TRBJ1-1, with unresolved D. The V gene lost 1 base and the J gene lost 2 bases, with 17 bases spanning the gap. The germline V gene has CDR1 LGHNA and CDR2 YSLEER. The CDR3 runs 17 residues. CDR3 amino acids: CASSQVYSQAINTEAFF. The CDR3 region has the DNA TGCGCCAGCAGCCAAGTTTATTCCCAGGCCATCAACACTGAAGCTTTCTTT.

The chain couples TRBV6-1 to TRBJ2-7, with 13 bases aligning to TRBD2. Germline lookup yields CDR1 MNHNS and CDR2 SASEGT. Trimming cost V 6 bases and J 5 bases; bases outside gene matches: 7. CDR3 length: 15 residues. CDR3 protein: CASSAGLAGANEQYF. CDR3 DNA sequence: TGTGCCAGCAGCGCCGGACTAGCGGGAGCTAACGAGCAGTACTTC.

The chain carries TRBV18 and TRBJ2-5; weak D call: TRBD1 (5 bases). The closer fit of TRBJ2-7 to the DNA end suggests the J call may be wrong. Germline lookup yields CDR1 KGHSH and CDR2 LQKENI. The CDR3 has 13 residues. Here the CDR3 reads CASSPTQGPEQYF. The CDR3, as DNA: TGTGCCAGCTCACCAACCCAGGGCCCCGAGCAGTACTTC.

This clone appeared a single time. This chain joins TRBV11-2 and TRBJ1-2; a weak D match, TRBD1 (6 bases). Germline CDR1 is SGHAT and CDR2 is FQNNGV. There are 13 residues in the CDR3. V lost 3 bases and J lost 9, with 14 bases in between. The CDR3 nucleotides read TGTGCCAGCAGCTTGAGCGGGGGCCTGAGCTACACCTTC. This encodes CASSLSGGLSYTF.

This sequence joins TRBV18 and TRBJ2-7; D is tentatively TRBD1 or TRBD2 (5 bases each). Germline CDR1 is KGHSH and CDR2 is LQKENI. Trimming cost V 6 bases and J 0 bases, with 15 bases left between them. The CDR3 totals 15 residues. The CDR3 DNA follows: TGTGCCAGCTCCCCAGGGACCGCGGCCTCCTACGAGCAGTACTTC. Residues: CASSPGTAASYEQYF.